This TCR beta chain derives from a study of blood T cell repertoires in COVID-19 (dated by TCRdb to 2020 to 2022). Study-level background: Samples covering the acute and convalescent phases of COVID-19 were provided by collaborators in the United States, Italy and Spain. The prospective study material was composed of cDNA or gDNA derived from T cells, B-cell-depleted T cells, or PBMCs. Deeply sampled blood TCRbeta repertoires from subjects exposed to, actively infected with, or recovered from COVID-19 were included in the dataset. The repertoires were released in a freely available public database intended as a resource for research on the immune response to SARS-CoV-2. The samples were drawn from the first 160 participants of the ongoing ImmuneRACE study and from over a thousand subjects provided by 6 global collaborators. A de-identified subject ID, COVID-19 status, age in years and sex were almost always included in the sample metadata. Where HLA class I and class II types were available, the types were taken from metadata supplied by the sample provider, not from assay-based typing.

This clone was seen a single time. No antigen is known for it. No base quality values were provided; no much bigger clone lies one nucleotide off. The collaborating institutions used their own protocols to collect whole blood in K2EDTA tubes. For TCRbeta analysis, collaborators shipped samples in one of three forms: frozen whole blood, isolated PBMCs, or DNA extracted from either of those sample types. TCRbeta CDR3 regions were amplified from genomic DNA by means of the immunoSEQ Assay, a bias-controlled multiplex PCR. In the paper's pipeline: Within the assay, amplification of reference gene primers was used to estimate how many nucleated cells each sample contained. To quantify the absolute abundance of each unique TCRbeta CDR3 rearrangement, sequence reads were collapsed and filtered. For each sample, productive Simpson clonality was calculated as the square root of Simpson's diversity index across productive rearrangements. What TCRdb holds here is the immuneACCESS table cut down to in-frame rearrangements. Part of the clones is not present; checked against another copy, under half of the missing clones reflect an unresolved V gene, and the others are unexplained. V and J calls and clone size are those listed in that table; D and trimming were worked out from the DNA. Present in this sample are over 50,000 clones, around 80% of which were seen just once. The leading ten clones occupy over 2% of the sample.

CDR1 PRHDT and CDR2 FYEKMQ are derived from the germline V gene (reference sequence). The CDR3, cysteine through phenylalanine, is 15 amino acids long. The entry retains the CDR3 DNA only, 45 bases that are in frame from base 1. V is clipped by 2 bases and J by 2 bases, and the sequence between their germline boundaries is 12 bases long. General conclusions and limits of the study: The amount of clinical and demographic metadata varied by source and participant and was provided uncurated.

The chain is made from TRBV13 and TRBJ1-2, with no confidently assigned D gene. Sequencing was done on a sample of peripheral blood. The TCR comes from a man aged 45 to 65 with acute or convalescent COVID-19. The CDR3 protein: CASSLTWVENYGYTF. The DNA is TGTGCCAGCAGCTTAACCTGGGTGGAGAACTATGGCTACACCTTC.